This T cell receptor beta chain was recorded in a study of T cells after yellow fever vaccination. TCRdb re-called the 5' RACE reads through MiXCR, storing one row per CDR3 protein. The repertoire holds about 30,000 distinct CDR3 sequences, roughly 6.3% seen once, with roughly 25% in the top ten. The CDR3 extends over 10 amino acids. V was trimmed by 5 bases and J by 10 bases, leaving 11 bases between them. The V gene's germline CDR1 is DFQATT and CDR2 SNEGSKA (reference sequence). This clonotype occurred many times. The gene calls are TRBV20-1 and TRBJ1-1; D is possibly TRBD1 (5 bases). Sequences were derived from PBMCs, either bulk or a sorted T-cell subset (CD4+, CD8+, memory, or dextramer-sorted; not recorded which), sampled on the day of the yellow fever booster vaccination. The receptor was derived from a young man who received the YFV17D yellow fever vaccine. The CDR3 nucleotides read TGCAGTGCTGGCAGGGACGGAGCTTTCTTT. This translates into CSAGRDGAFF.